This T cell receptor beta chain came from a study of T-cell reconstitution after alpha-beta-depleted transplantation in children. V lost 7 bases and J 4 bases, leaving 11 bases between the germline ends. Germline V gene data show CDR1 as LNHNV and CDR2 as YYDKDF (reference sequence). CDR3 length: 13 residues. A TCRbeta library incorporating unique molecular identifiers was prepared. One entry per CDR3 protein results from TCRdb running MiXCR on the PCR reads. The data contain about 460,000 distinct CDR3 sequences, around 13% of them singletons. This receptor was obtained from a human donor who donated a stem cell graft to a child with combined immunodeficiency. This sequence joins TRBV15 and TRBJ1-5; TRBD1 might be the D (5 bases). The starting material was PBMCs from the stem cell graft donor, obtained from the stem cell graft. CDR3 DNA: TGTGCCACCACCTCGGACAAGAATCAGCCCCAGCATTTT. It encodes CATTSDKNQPQHF.